These 13 T cell receptor beta chains originate from one sample sequenced in a study of blood T cell repertoires in COVID-19. The repertoire was sequenced with immunoSEQ multiplex PCR; TCRdb's copy has only in-frame clones and lacks some. The sample lists about 170,000 clones, about 80% seen once, with about a tenth in the top ten. The sample was peripheral blood. Source of these receptors: a man between 65 and 79 years old with active or convalescent COVID-19.

The chain employs TRBV7-2 and TRBJ1-1, with 7 bases identical to TRBD1. With 3 bases clipped from V and 4 bases from J, the junction kept 5 bases outside the gene matches. The CDR3 consists of 14 residues. CDR1 is SGHTA, CDR2 FQGNSA, per germline. CDR3 loop: CASSFTGALTEAFF. CDR3 bases: TGTGCCAGCAGCTTTACAGGGGCCCTCACTGAAGCTTTCTTT.

The V call is TRBV2, the J call TRBJ1-2, with D tentatively TRBD1 (6 bases). The CDR3 has 14 residues. Trimming took 6 bases from V and 4 from J, leaving 15 bases between them. Germline CDR1 reads SNHLY; CDR2 reads FYNNEI. DNA of the CDR3: TGTGCCAGCAGCCGGGGGGGCGATAGCTATGGCTACACCTTC. Translation: CASSRGGDSYGYTF. Full variable domain (missing parts from reference TRBV2 and TRBJ1-2): EPEVTQTPSHQVTQMGQEVILRCVPISNHLYFYWYRQILGQKVEFLVSFYNNEISEKSEIFDDQFSVERPDGSNFTLKIRSTKLEDSAMYFCASSRGGDSYGYTFGSGTRLTVV.

The chain combines TRBV15 with TRBJ2-3; 9 bases line up with TRBD2. Germline V gene sequence: CDR1 LNHNV, CDR2 YYDKDF (reference sequence). Trimming cost V 0 bases and J 5 bases; bases outside gene matches: 12. The CDR3 runs 18 residues. CDR3 in amino acids: CATSRDWNSGSGKDTQYF. The CDR3 nucleotides are TGTGCCACCAGCAGAGATTGGAATAGCGGGAGTGGGAAAGATACGCAGTATTTT.

The rearrangement joins TRBV7-9 to TRBJ2-2; TRBD1 might be the D (6 bases). V was shortened by 3 bases and J by 4 bases, with 18 bases between the two germline ends. CDR1 and CDR2 from the germline V gene are SEHNR and FQNEAQ (reference sequence). The CDR3 contains 17 residues. The CDR3 region has the DNA TGTGCCAGCAGCTTCCGTACAGGGCGCTCCTTCACCGGGGAGCTGTTTTTT. It encodes CASSFRTGRSFTGELFF.

V usage is TRBV18 and J usage is TRBJ2-1, with 10 nucleotides matching TRBD1. Germline loops: CDR1 KGHSH, CDR2 LQKENI. After removal of 3 bases from V and 2 bases from J, the junction contained 4 bases not matched to a gene. The CDR3 is 16 amino acids. The CDR3 loop reads CASSPGQGTTYNEQFF. For the CDR3, the DNA is TGTGCCAGCTCACCGGGACAGGGGACGACCTACAATGAGCAGTTCTTC. The full variable domain, its missing parts supplied by reference TRBV18 and TRBJ2-1, is NAGVMQNPRHLVRRRGQEARLRCSPMKGHSHVYWYRQLPEEGLKFMVYLQKENIIDESGMPKERFSAEFPKEGPSILRIQQVVRGDSAAYFCASSPGQGTTYNEQFFGPGTRLTVL.

Written as DNA, the CDR3 is TGTGCCAGCAGCCCCGGAACTAGCGGGAGGGACAATGAGCAGTTCTTC. Protein: CASSPGTSGRDNEQFF. The chain is built from TRBV9 and TRBJ2-1; 13 bases agree with TRBD2. Germline CDR1 and CDR2: SGDLS and YYNGEE. V lost 4 bases and J lost 5; bases outside the gene matches: 6. This CDR3 contains 16 residues.

The J gene is TRBJ1-1, the V gene TRBV10-3; D is unclear. CDR3 length equals 15 residues. V gave up 6 bases and J gave up 1 base, with 15 bases separating them. Germline lookup yields CDR1 ENHRY and CDR2 SYGVKD. CDR3 loop: CAIRAPRAANTEAFF. CDR3 nucleotide sequence: TGTGCCATCAGGGCCCCGAGGGCAGCGAACACTGAAGCTTTCTTT.

This clone came up a few times. As DNA, the CDR3 is TGTGCCAGCAGTTACCAACGACTAGCGGGGAGGGGGGAGCAGTTCTTC. It encodes CASSYQRLAGRGEQFF. The chain links TRBV6-2 or TRBV6-3 to TRBJ2-1, with 11 bases matching TRBD2. V gave up 2 bases and J gave up 10 bases; unmatched junction bases: 10. Germline CDR1 and CDR2: MNHEY and SVGEGT. This CDR3 contains 16 residues.

This clone was counted only a few times. This rearrangement joins TRBV27 to TRBJ1-5, with no clear D. The germline V gene has CDR1 MNHEY and CDR2 SMNVEV (reference sequence). The CDR3 covers 13 residues. The V and J ends lost 3 bases and 2 bases respectively, with 5 bases between them. The CDR3 is CASSFRGNQPQHF. CDR3 sequence (DNA): TGTGCCAGCAGTTTCCGGGGCAATCAGCCCCAGCATTTT.

The J gene is TRBJ2-7, the V gene TRBV7-3, with D possibly TRBD1 on 6 matching bases. From germline, CDR1 is SGHTA and CDR2 FQGTGA. With 4 bases removed from V and 5 bases from J, the gap between germline ends came to 21 bases. This CDR3 spans 16 amino acids. As DNA, the CDR3 is TGTGCCAGCAGCTCCTTCCCCGGGACACTAGGCAACGAGCAGTACTTC. It specifies CASSSFPGTLGNEQYF.

The chain combines TRBV12-3 or TRBV12-4 with TRBJ2-7; TRBD2 matches 8 bases. The CDR3 has 13 residues. V trimming: 6 bases; J trimming: 5 bases; junction bases outside the gene matches: 6. The chain's CDR3 is CASSPGGGNEQYF. The CDR3 DNA reads as TGTGCCAGCAGCCCCGGGGGGGGCAACGAGCAGTACTTC.

The chain combines TRBV5-4 with TRBJ1-2, with a tentative D call TRBD1 (5 bases). The CDR3 runs to 14 residues. V dropped 4 bases and J dropped 4 bases, with 14 bases sitting between them. The germline V gene has CDR1 SGHNT and CDR2 YYREEE (reference sequence). CDR3 nucleotide sequence: TGTGCCAGCAGCCCTTCTCAGGGCCCCTATGGCTACACCTTC. Protein product: CASSPSQGPYGYTF.

The CDR3 DNA sequence: TGTGCCAGCAGCGATCCCCAAAAGACTAGCGGGAGCTACGAGCAGTACTTC. It codes for CASSDPQKTSGSYEQYF. The gene calls are TRBV7-9 and TRBJ2-7, with TRBD2 matching over 12 bases. Germline CDR1 SEHNR, CDR2 FQNEAQ (reference sequence). This CDR3 is 17 amino acids long. Germline trimming cut 5 bases from V and 3 bases from J; bases unmatched to any gene: 11.